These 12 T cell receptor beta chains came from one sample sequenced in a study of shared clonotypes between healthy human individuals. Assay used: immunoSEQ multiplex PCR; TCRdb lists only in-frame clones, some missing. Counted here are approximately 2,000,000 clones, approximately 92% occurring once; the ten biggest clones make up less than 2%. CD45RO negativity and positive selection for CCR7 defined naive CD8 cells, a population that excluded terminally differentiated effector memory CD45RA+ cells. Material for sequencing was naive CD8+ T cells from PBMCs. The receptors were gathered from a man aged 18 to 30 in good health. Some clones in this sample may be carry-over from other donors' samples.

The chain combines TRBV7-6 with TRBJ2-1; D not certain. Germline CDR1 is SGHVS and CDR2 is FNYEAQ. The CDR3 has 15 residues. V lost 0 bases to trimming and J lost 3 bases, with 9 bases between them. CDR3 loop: CASSLARPNYNEQFF. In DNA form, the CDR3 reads TGTGCCAGCAGCTTAGCGCGGCCAAACTACAATGAGCAGTTCTTC.

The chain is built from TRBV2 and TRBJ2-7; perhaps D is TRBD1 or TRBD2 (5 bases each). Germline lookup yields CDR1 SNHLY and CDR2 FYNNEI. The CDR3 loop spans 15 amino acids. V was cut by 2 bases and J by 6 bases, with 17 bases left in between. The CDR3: CASSERGSRAGEQYF. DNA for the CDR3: TGTGCCAGCAGTGAACGGGGCTCTCGGGCGGGCGAGCAGTACTTC. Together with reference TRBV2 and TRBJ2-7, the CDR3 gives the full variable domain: EPEVTQTPSHQVTQMGQEVILRCVPISNHLYFYWYRQILGQKVEFLVSFYNNEISEKSEIFDDQFSVERPDGSNFTLKIRSTKLEDSAMYFCASSERGSRAGEQYFGPGTRLTVT.

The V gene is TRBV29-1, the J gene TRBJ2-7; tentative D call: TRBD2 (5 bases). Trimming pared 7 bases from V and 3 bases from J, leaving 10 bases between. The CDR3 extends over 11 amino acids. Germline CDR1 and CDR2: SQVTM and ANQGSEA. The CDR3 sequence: CSGAEGYEQYF. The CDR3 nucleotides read TGCAGCGGGGCTGAGGGCTACGAGCAGTACTTC.

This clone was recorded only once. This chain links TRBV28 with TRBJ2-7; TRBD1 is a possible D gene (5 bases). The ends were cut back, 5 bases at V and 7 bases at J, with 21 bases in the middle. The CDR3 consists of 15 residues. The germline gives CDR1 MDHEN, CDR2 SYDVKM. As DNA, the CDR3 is TGTGCCAGCAGTCCAATCACCCAGACAGCTTTAGAGCAGTACTTC. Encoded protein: CASSPITQTALEQYF.

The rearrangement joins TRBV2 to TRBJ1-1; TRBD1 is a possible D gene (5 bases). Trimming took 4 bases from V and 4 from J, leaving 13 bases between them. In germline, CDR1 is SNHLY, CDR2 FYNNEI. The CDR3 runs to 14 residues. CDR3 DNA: TGTGCCAGCAGTGGGCAATGGGACTCCACTGAAGCTTTCTTT. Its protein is CASSGQWDSTEAFF.

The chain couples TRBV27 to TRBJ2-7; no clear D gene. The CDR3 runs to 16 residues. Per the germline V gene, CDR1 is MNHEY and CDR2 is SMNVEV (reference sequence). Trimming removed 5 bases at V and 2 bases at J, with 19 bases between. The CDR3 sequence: CASSPYGATKTYEQYF. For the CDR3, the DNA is TGTGCCAGCAGTCCTTACGGTGCGACAAAGACCTACGAGCAGTACTTC.

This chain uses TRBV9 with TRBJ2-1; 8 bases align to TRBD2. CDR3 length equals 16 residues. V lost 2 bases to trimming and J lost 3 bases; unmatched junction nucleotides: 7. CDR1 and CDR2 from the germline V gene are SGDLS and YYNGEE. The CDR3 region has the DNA TGTGCCAGCAGCGTGGATAGTAGCGGGAACTACAATGAGCAGTTCTTC. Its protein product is CASSVDSSGNYNEQFF.

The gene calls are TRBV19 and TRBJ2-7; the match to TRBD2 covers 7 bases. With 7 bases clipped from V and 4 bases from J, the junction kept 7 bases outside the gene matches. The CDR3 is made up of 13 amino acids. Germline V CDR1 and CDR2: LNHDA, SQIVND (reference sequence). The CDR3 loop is CASNPSGGYEQYF. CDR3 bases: TGTGCCAGTAATCCTAGCGGAGGATACGAGCAGTACTTC.

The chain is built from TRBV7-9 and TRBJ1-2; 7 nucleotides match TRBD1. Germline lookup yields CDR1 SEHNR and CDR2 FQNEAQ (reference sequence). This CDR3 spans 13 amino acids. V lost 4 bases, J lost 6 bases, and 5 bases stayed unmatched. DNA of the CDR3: TGTGCCAGCAGCTCAGGGGGAGAGGATGGCTACACCTTC. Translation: CASSSGGEDGYTF.

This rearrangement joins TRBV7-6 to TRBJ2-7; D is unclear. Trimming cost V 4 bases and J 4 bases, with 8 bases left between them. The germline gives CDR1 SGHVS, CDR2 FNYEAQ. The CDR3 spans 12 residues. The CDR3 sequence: CASSSTVYEQYF. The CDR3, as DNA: TGTGCCAGCAGCTCCACCGTTTACGAGCAGTACTTC.

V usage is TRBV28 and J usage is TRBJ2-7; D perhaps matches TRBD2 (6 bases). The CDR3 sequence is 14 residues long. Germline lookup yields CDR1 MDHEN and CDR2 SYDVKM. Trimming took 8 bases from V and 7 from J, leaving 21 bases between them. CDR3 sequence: CASQKLFRGVEQYF. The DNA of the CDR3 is TGTGCCAGCCAGAAACTATTTCGCGGGGTGGAGCAGTACTTC.

This CDR3 reads CASSFPLAGTTDTQYF. DNA of the CDR3: TGTGCCAGCAGTTTCCCCCTAGCGGGGACCACAGATACGCAGTATTTT. The V gene is TRBV28, the J gene TRBJ2-3; 9 nucleotides match TRBD2. The CDR3 sequence is 16 residues long. CDR1 MDHEN and CDR2 SYDVKM come from the germline V gene. Germline trimming cut 3 bases from V and 2 bases from J; bases unmatched to any gene: 6.